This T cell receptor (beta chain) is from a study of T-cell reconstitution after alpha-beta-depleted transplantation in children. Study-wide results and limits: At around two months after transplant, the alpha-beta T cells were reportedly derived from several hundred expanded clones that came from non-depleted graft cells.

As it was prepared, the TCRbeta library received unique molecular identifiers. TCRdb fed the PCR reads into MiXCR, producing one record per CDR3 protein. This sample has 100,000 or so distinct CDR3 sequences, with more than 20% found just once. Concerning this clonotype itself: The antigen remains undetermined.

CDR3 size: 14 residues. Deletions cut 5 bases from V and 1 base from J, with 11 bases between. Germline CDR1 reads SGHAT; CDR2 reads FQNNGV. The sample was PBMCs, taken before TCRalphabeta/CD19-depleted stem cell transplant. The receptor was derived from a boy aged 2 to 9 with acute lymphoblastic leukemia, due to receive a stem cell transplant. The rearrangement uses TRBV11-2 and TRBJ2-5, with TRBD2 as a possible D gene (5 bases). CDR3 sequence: CASSPRLAQETQYF. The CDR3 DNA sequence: TGTGCCAGCAGCCCCCGCCTAGCCCAAGAGACCCAGTACTTC.